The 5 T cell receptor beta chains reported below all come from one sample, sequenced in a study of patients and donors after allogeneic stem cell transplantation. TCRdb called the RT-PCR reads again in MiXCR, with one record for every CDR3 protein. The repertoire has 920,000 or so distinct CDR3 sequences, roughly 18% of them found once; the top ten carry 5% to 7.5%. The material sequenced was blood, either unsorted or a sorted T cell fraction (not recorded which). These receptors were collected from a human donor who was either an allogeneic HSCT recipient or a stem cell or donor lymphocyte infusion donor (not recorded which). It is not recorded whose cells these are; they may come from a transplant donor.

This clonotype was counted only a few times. The CDR3 region is CASSLDGGAGEQFF. CDR3 nucleotides: TGTGCCAGCAGCTTAGACGGGGGGGCCGGTGAGCAGTTCTTC. The rearrangement uses TRBV7-2 and TRBJ2-1, with 8 bases lining up with TRBD2. Looked up from germline, CDR1 is SGHTA and CDR2 is FQGNSA. The CDR3 runs to 14 residues. V lost 1 base and J lost 9; bases outside the gene matches: 5.

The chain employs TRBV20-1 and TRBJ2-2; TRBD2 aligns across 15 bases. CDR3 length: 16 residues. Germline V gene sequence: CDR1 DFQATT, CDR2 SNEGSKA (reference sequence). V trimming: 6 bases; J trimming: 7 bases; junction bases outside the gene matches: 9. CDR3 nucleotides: TGCAGTGCACGGACTAGCGGGAGGGCCAAGGTCGGGGAGCTGTTTTTT. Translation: CSARTSGRAKVGELFF.

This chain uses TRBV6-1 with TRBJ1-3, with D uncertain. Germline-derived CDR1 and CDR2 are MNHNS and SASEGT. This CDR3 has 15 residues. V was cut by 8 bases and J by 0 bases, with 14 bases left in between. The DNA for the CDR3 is TGTGCCAGCTTTGGGGTCTGGAGCTCTGGAAACACCATATATTTT. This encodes CASFGVWSSGNTIYF.

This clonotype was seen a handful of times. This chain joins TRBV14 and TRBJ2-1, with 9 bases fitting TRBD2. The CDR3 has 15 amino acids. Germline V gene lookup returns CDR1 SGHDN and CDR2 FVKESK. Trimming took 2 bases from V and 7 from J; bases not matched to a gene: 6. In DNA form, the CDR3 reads TGTGCCAGCAGCCAATGGCTTCTAGCGGGAAATGAGCAGTTCTTC. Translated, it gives CASSQWLLAGNEQFF.

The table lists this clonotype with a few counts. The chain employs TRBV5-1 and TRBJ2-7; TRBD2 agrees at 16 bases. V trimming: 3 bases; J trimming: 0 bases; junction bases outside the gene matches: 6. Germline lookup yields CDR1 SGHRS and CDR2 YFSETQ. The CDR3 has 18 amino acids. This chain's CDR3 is CASSWAGLAGGSSYEQYF. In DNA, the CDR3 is TGCGCCAGCAGCTGGGCGGGACTAGCGGGAGGGAGCTCCTACGAGCAGTACTTC.